This T cell receptor (beta chain) comes out of a study of shared clonotypes between healthy human individuals. The V and J ends lost 4 bases and 1 base, in that order; junction bases with no gene match: 2. CDR3 size: 14 residues. CDR1 and CDR2 from the germline V gene are SNHLY and FYNNEI. Findings and limits, study-wide: It was anticipated that sequencing depth would influence how many clonotypes donors shared.

A word on this clone: Its antigen is still unknown.

Assay: immunoSEQ multiplex PCR; the TCRdb copy retains only in-frame clones and omits some. This table has about 1 million clones, under 80% appearing once. This chain links TRBV2 with TRBJ2-3; 7 bases line up with TRBD1. Sequenced input: memory CD4+ T cells sorted from blood. Subset indicated: CD45RA-negative fraction. The source is a man between 18 and 29 years old in good health. CDR3 in amino acids: CASSGDSGTDTQYF. The CDR3 DNA is TGTGCCAGCAGTGGGGACAGCGGCACAGATACGCAGTATTTT.